This entry lists 12 T cell receptor beta chains sequenced from one sample in a study of shared clonotypes between healthy human individuals. TCRdb's table, derived via immunoSEQ multiplex PCR, lists solely in-frame clones and lacks some. Here the sample spans some 510,000 clones, 79% being singletons. Sequenced sample: PBMCs. These receptors originate from a woman in her thirties or forties in good health. Some clones in this sample may be carry-over from other donors' samples.

The CDR3 reads CASSFSWGSYEQYF. CDR3 nucleotide sequence: TGTGCCAGCAGTTTTTCTTGGGGCTCCTACGAGCAGTACTTC. The V and J genes are TRBV27 and TRBJ2-7, with unresolved D. The CDR3 extends over 14 amino acids. The V end lost 3 bases, the J end lost 0 bases, and 9 bases lay between the germline ends. Germline-derived CDR1 and CDR2 are MNHEY and SMNVEV (reference sequence).

V and J are TRBV5-4 and TRBJ1-1; weak D call: TRBD1 (6 bases). V dropped 2 bases and J dropped 5 bases, with 16 bases sitting between them. CDR1 and CDR2 (germline): SGHNT, YYREEE (reference sequence). CDR3 length equals 15 residues. In nucleotides, the CDR3 is TGTGCCAGCAGCTTACCCGATGAGGGGGGGACTGAAGCTTTCTTT. Protein product: CASSLPDEGGTEAFF.

DNA of the CDR3: TGCGCCAGCAGCTCAGGACAGGACATGGCTGAAGCTTTCTTT. Translated: CASSSGQDMAEAFF. The V call is TRBV5-1, the J call TRBJ1-1; the match to TRBD1 covers 7 bases. The germline CDR1 and CDR2 sequences are SGHRS and YFSETQ. The CDR3 spans 14 residues. V lost 3 bases and J lost 6; bases outside the gene matches: 8.

The chain has TRBV10-1 and TRBJ2-7, with TRBD2 as a possible D gene (7 bases). This CDR3 spans 12 amino acids. V was pared by 7 bases and J by 9 bases, with 16 bases between. Germline CDR1 reads WNHNN; CDR2 reads SYGVQD (reference sequence). CDR3 amino acids: CASNIGGVWQYF. Written as DNA, the CDR3 is TGCGCCAGCAACATAGGGGGGGTGTGGCAGTACTTC.

The chain carries TRBV7-2 and TRBJ1-5; D call uncertain. V lost 0 bases and J 4 bases, leaving 4 bases between the germline ends. The CDR3 has 13 amino acids. Germline loops: CDR1 SGHTA, CDR2 FQGNSA. The CDR3 DNA sequence: TGTGCCAGCAGCTTAGCCCGAAATCAGCCCCAGCATTTT. This sequence encodes CASSLARNQPQHF.

Notes on this clone: Relative to the germline gene, one junction end is altered; a read error may explain this. This CDR3 reads CASSFDITSYNEQFF. As DNA, the CDR3 is TGTGCTAGCAGCTTTGATATCACCTCCTACAATGAGCAGTTCTTC. This rearrangement joins TRBV7-7 to TRBJ2-1; D not certain. The germline V gene encodes CDR1 SSHAT and CDR2 FNYEAQ (reference sequence). This CDR3 is built from 15 residues.

The V and J genes are TRBV10-1 and TRBJ2-5, with 12 bases fitting TRBD2. The CDR3 sequence is 15 residues long. Germline CDR1 and CDR2: WNHNN and SYGVQD (reference sequence). The J segment lost 5 bases and the V segment lost 6 bases, leaving 7 bases of the junction unmatched. The chain's CDR3 is CASSPGLAGRETQYF. CDR3 coding DNA: TGCGCCAGCAGCCCCGGACTAGCGGGAAGGGAGACCCAGTACTTC.

The chain is built from TRBV19 and TRBJ2-3; D remains ambiguous. Germline V gene lookup returns CDR1 LNHDA and CDR2 SQIVND (reference sequence). The CDR3 is 11 amino acids. Deletions cut 3 bases from V and 8 bases from J, with 6 bases between. CDR3: CASSMTGTQYF. The CDR3 DNA reads TGTGCCAGTAGTATGACGGGTACGCAGTATTTT. Based on the CDR3 plus reference TRBV19 and TRBJ2-3, the full variable domain is DGGITQSPKYLFRKEGQNVTLSCEQNLNHDAMYWYRQDPGQGLRLIYYSQIVNDFQKGDIAEGYSVSREKKESFPLTVTSAQKNPTAFYLCASSMTGTQYFGPGTRLTVL.

This clone has a handful of counts. V usage is TRBV7-9 and J usage is TRBJ2-1; 7 bases are a match to TRBD1. This CDR3 region has 16 residues. Germline values: CDR1 SEHNR, CDR2 FQNEAQ (reference sequence). V lost 5 bases and J lost 2; bases outside the gene matches: 9. CDR3 amino acids: CASSPPGGSPYNEQFF. The CDR3 nucleotides read TGTGCCAGCAGCCCCCCAGGGGGATCTCCCTACAATGAGCAGTTCTTC.

This chain links TRBV15 with TRBJ1-2, with D unclear. The CDR3 loop spans 14 amino acids. Trimming removed 0 bases at V and 8 bases at J, with 13 bases between. CDR1 is LNHNV, CDR2 YYDKDF, per germline (reference sequence). The CDR3 region is CATSRDIAAPGYTF. The CDR3 region has the DNA TGTGCCACCAGCAGAGATATTGCAGCCCCCGGCTACACCTTC. Full variable domain (remainder filled in from reference TRBV15 and TRBJ1-2): DAMVIQNPRYQVTQFGKPVTLSCSQTLNHNVMYWYQQKSSQAPKLLFHYYDKDFNNEADTPDNFQSRRPNTSFCFLDIRSPGLGDTAMYLCATSRDIAAPGYTFGSGTRLTVV.

This clone is a singleton in its sample. This chain joins TRBV5-4 and TRBJ2-5; 8 bases are a match to TRBD1. V was pared by 4 bases and J by 1 base, with 3 bases of the junction left unmatched. This CDR3 has 14 amino acids. Germline values: CDR1 SGHNT, CDR2 YYREEE (reference sequence). The CDR3 here is CASSEGQVQETQYF. The CDR3 DNA is TGTGCCAGCAGCGAGGGACAGGTCCAAGAGACCCAGTACTTC.

Worth noting for this clone: A junction end diverges from the germline sequence, so it may reflect a read error. V and J are TRBV7-9 and TRBJ2-7; TRBD1 is a possible D gene (6 bases). CDR3 size: 13 residues. Per germline, CDR1 SEHNR and CDR2 FQNEAQ (reference sequence). CDR3 nucleotides: TGCGCCAGCAGCGCCGACAGGTCCCACGAGCAGTACTTC. This translates into CASSADRSHEQYF.